The 27 T cell receptor beta chains listed next were all sequenced from one sample in a study of response to subunit inactivated influenza vaccine. TCRdb redid the calling of the RT-PCR reads with MiXCR, one entry per CDR3 protein. Found here are 650,000 to 700,000 distinct CDR3 sequences, 15% to 18% of them singletons; the top ten hold around 10%. The material was PBMCs from blood, obtained 12 days after vaccination. These receptors were collected from a middle-aged man who received an inactivated influenza vaccine.

This clonotype was observed many times. The chain is built from TRBV5-1 and TRBJ2-1, with 9 bases matching TRBD1. V was clipped by 4 bases and J by 6 bases; unmatched bases: 5. The CDR3 extends over 14 amino acids. Germline loops: CDR1 SGHRS, CDR2 YFSETQ. The CDR3 is CASSTHRGLNEQFF. The DNA for the CDR3 is TGCGCCAGCAGCACCCACAGGGGGCTCAATGAGCAGTTCTTC.

This clonotype was observed a handful of times. The chain links TRBV12-3 or TRBV12-4 to TRBJ1-2; D not resolved. The CDR3 contains 14 residues. V lost 2 bases to trimming and J lost 4 bases, with 11 bases between them. The CDR3 loop is CASSLRRARYGYTF. Here the CDR3 DNA reads TGTGCCAGCAGTTTACGCAGAGCCCGCTATGGCTACACCTTC.

This clonotype was detected only a few times. The chain is built from TRBV4-2 and TRBJ2-7, with 10 bases lining up with TRBD1. With 1 base clipped from V and 5 bases from J, the junction kept 8 bases outside the gene matches. This CDR3 is built from 16 residues. Per the germline V gene, CDR1 is LGHNA and CDR2 is YNFKEQ. In nucleotides, the CDR3 is TGTGCCAGCAGCCAAGTTAAGCGACAGGGGGCCAACGAGCAGTACTTC. Translated: CASSQVKRQGANEQYF.

The gene calls are TRBV18 and TRBJ2-1; no definite D call. V was pared by 0 bases and J by 4 bases, with 10 bases between. The CDR3 extends over 15 amino acids. From germline, CDR1 is KGHSH and CDR2 LQKENI. The CDR3 loop is CASSPPTLPYNEQFF. The CDR3 DNA reads TGTGCCAGCTCACCACCGACACTACCTTACAATGAGCAGTTCTTC.

This clonotype showed up just a few times. This chain links TRBV7-2 with TRBJ2-1; either TRBD1 or TRBD2 may fit D (6 bases each). Germline lookup yields CDR1 SGHTA and CDR2 FQGNSA. V was cut by 1 base and J by 7 bases, with 11 bases left in between. The CDR3 sequence is 14 residues long. For the CDR3, the DNA is TGTGCCAGCAGCTTAGTCACAGGGAGGAATGAGCAGTTCTTC. Protein: CASSLVTGRNEQFF.

On this clonotype: The junction and the germline gene differ at one end; a read error may be behind it. The rearrangement uses TRBV12-3 or TRBV12-4 and TRBJ1-1, with 7 bases identical to TRBD1. This CDR3 spans 14 amino acids. CDR3 nucleotides: TGTGCCAGCAGCCCAACCCCCAGACAGGGACGGAGGGGATTT. The encoded protein is CASSPTPRQGRRGF.

Only a few counts were recorded for this clonotype. The chain couples TRBV14 to TRBJ2-4, with D unresolved. Germline CDR1 and CDR2: SGHDN and FVKESK. Between the trimmed V and J ends, which lost 1 base and 0 bases, there was a span of 7 bases. The CDR3 has 15 amino acids. Here the CDR3 DNA reads TGTGCCAGCAGCCAAGCTCGGATAGCCAAAAACATTCAGTACTTC. Its protein is CASSQARIAKNIQYF.

A few counts support this clonotype. The chain combines TRBV7-2 with TRBJ2-6, with D possibly TRBD1 on 6 matching bases. V was shortened by 2 bases and J by 0 bases, with 14 bases between the two germline ends. The CDR3 runs to 18 residues. Germline CDR1 is SGHTA and CDR2 is FQGNSA. CDR3 DNA: TGTGCCAGCAGCTTACGCGCCAGGGGAATCTCTGGGGCCAACGTCCTGACTTTC. Protein product: CASSLRARGISGANVLTF.

This clonotype was observed at least ten times. This chain uses TRBV4-2 with TRBJ2-5; D gene unclear. Germline V gene lookup returns CDR1 LGHNA and CDR2 YNFKEQ. V was clipped by 0 bases and J by 5 bases, with 13 bases between them. The CDR3 covers 15 residues. CDR3 region: CASSQEGRSGETQYF. The CDR3 nucleotides are TGTGCCAGCAGCCAAGAAGGGCGCTCCGGGGAGACCCAGTACTTC.

The sample holds a few counts of this clonotype. The chain recombines TRBV7-2 with TRBJ2-2; D perhaps matches TRBD1 (6 bases). Germline V gene sequence: CDR1 SGHTA, CDR2 FQGNSA. Trimming shortened V by 5 bases and J by 6 bases, and 13 bases separated the two germline ends. The CDR3 length is 14 residues. CDR3 protein: CASSPQGWAGELFF. The CDR3 DNA sequence: TGTGCCAGCAGCCCGCAGGGGTGGGCCGGGGAGCTGTTTTTT.

This chain connects TRBV9 to TRBJ2-5; 7 bases are a match to TRBD2. In germline, CDR1 is SGDLS, CDR2 YYNGEE. J was trimmed by 5 bases and V by 4 bases; bases with no gene match: 11. This CDR3 comprises 15 residues. CDR3 sequence (DNA): TGTGCCAGCAGCCCCACTGCGGGAGCGTGGGAGACCCAGTACTTC. This sequence encodes CASSPTAGAWETQYF.

CDR3 sequence: CSVRTTMNTEAFF. DNA of the CDR3: TGCAGCGTTCGGACAACCATGAACACTGAAGCTTTCTTT. V is TRBV29-1 and J is TRBJ1-1; D is perhaps TRBD1 (5 bases). Germline V gene lookup returns CDR1 SQVTM and CDR2 ANQGSEA. V was pared by 5 bases and J by 0 bases, with 10 bases between. CDR3 length equals 13 residues.

CDR3 in amino acids: CASDAGTSGTKQFF. CDR3 coding DNA: TGTGCCAGTGATGCCGGGACTAGCGGGACTAAGCAGTTCTTC. V usage is TRBV19 and J usage is TRBJ2-1, with TRBD2 matching over 13 bases. Looked up from germline, CDR1 is LNHDA and CDR2 is SQIVND (reference sequence). V lost 8 bases and J lost 11; bases outside the gene matches: 9. This CDR3 has 14 amino acids. Full variable domain (missing parts from reference TRBV19 and TRBJ2-1): DGGITQSPKYLFRKEGQNVTLSCEQNLNHDAMYWYRQDPGQGLRLIYYSQIVNDFQKGDIAEGYSVSREKKESFPLTVTSAQKNPTAFYLCASDAGTSGTKQFFGPGTRLTVL.

The CDR3 reads CASSLYLTEAFF. Written as DNA, the CDR3 is TGTGCCAGCAGCCTGTACCTGACTGAAGCTTTCTTT. This sequence joins TRBV5-6 and TRBJ1-1; D is unresolved. Germline CDR1 reads SGHDT; CDR2 reads YYEEEE. The CDR3 loop spans 12 amino acids. The germline V and J ends were trimmed by 4 bases and 5 bases, with 9 bases remaining between them.

This clonotype has more than one count but fewer than ten. V and J are TRBV6-6 and TRBJ2-5, with a weak D call TRBD2 (5 bases). With 7 bases removed from V and 7 bases from J, the gap between germline ends came to 16 bases. Germline CDR1 is MNHNY and CDR2 is SVGAGI (reference sequence). This CDR3 spans 13 amino acids. The CDR3 region is CASIASGLRTQYF. Written as DNA, the CDR3 is TGTGCCAGCATAGCGTCAGGCCTCAGGACCCAGTACTTC.

This clonotype was counted a few times. The chain combines TRBV7-9 with TRBJ1-4; 8 bases are a match to TRBD1. The CDR3 length is 16 residues. Germline-derived CDR1 and CDR2 are SEHNR and FQNEAQ (reference sequence). With 5 bases clipped from V and 6 bases from J, the junction kept 11 bases outside the gene matches. As DNA, the CDR3 is TGTGCCAGCAGCCCCTTCAGCGGGACAGGTGATGAAAAACTGTTTTTT. Protein product: CASSPFSGTGDEKLFF.

The rearrangement joins TRBV12-3 or TRBV12-4 to TRBJ1-6; D possibly corresponds to TRBD1 (5 bases). With 3 bases removed from V and 8 bases from J, the gap between germline ends came to 11 bases. This CDR3 contains 14 residues. CDR3 DNA: TGTGCCAGCAGTTTTGGGGACGCGCATTCACCCCTCCACTTT. This encodes CASSFGDAHSPLHF.

At least ten counts were recorded for this clonotype. The CDR3 sequence: CATCEGSLVPDTQYF. CDR3 DNA: TGTGCCACCTGTGAGGGGAGCCTAGTTCCAGATACGCAGTATTTT. V gene TRBV15 combines with J gene TRBJ2-3, with D perhaps being TRBD1 or TRBD2 (5 bases each). With 8 bases removed from V and 4 bases from J, the gap between germline ends came to 19 bases. CDR1 is LNHNV, CDR2 YYDKDF, per germline (reference sequence). The CDR3 is made up of 15 amino acids.

This clonotype was recorded many times. The chain joins TRBV12-3 or TRBV12-4 to TRBJ2-7; D is uncertain. V was shortened by 0 bases and J by 7 bases, with 13 bases between the two germline ends. CDR3 length: 14 residues. The chain's CDR3 is CASSLAGRSEEQYF. The CDR3, as DNA: TGTGCCAGCAGTTTAGCGGGAAGGTCAGAAGAGCAGTACTTC.

This clonotype came up a few times. The V gene is TRBV12-3 or TRBV12-4, the J gene TRBJ1-6; no definite D call. The CDR3 totals 14 residues. V dropped 4 bases and J dropped 4 bases, with 8 bases sitting between them. This CDR3 is CASSSTGYNSPLHF. In DNA form, the CDR3 reads TGTGCCAGCAGTTCGACGGGGTATAATTCACCCCTCCACTTT.

This clonotype was detected many times. This rearrangement joins TRBV24-1 to TRBJ2-1, with D possibly TRBD1 on 5 matching bases. Germline V gene sequence: CDR1 KGHDR, CDR2 SFDVKD. Between the trimmed V and J ends, which lost 3 bases and 4 bases, there was a span of 12 bases. The CDR3 is 15 amino acids. The CDR3 sequence: CATSDRTPLYNEQFF. CDR3 coding DNA: TGTGCCACCAGTGATAGGACACCCCTTTACAATGAGCAGTTCTTC.

J is TRBJ2-4 and V is TRBV3-1; D remains ambiguous. The CDR3 is 17 amino acids. The germline V gene encodes CDR1 LGHDT and CDR2 YNNKEL (reference sequence). Trimming left V 2 bases short and J 0 bases short, with 14 bases between. In DNA form, the CDR3 reads TGTGCCAGCAGCCAATCGGTTCATTCCCGAGCCAAAAACATTCAGTACTTC. Its protein product is CASSQSVHSRAKNIQYF.

The chain carries TRBV12-3 or TRBV12-4 and TRBJ1-1; D gene uncertain. The CDR3 runs 13 residues. Deletions cut 5 bases from V and 0 bases from J, with 7 bases between. The CDR3 coding sequence is TGTGCCAGCAGTAGGTACATGAACACTGAAGCTTTCTTT. Translation gives CASSRYMNTEAFF.

In its sample, this clonotype was seen many times. This rearrangement joins TRBV12-3 or TRBV12-4 to TRBJ2-3, with D unclear. The V gene lost 4 bases and the J gene lost 0 bases, with 8 bases spanning the gap. The CDR3 is made up of 14 amino acids. CDR3: CASSSIASTDTQYF. In nucleotides, the CDR3 is TGTGCCAGCAGTTCCATCGCTAGCACAGATACGCAGTATTTT.

As concerns this clonotype: This sequence may be a read error, since a much larger clone differs from it by one base. The chain employs TRBV6-2 or TRBV6-3 and TRBJ2-7; D might be TRBD2 (5 bases). The CDR3 runs 13 residues. Germline CDR1 MNHEY, CDR2 SVGEGT. The CDR3 DNA reads TGTGCCAGCAGTAACTCGGGGTCCTACGAGCAGTACTTC. Amino acids: CASSNSGSYEQYF.

This rearrangement joins TRBV20-1 to TRBJ2-7; D is unclear. The CDR3 is 11 amino acids. The germline V gene encodes CDR1 DFQATT and CDR2 SNEGSKA (reference sequence). The V gene lost 6 bases and the J gene lost 3 bases, with 9 bases spanning the gap. CDR3 bases: TGCAGTGCCAACAGTAACTACGAGCAGTACTTC. Its translation: CSANSNYEQYF.

This clonotype came up a few times. This chain joins TRBV10-3 and TRBJ2-7; TRBD2 agrees at 8 bases. Germline values: CDR1 ENHRY, CDR2 SYGVKD. There are 14 residues in the CDR3. The CDR3: CASLSGTDSYEQYF. CDR3 bases: TGTGCTTCCCTTAGCGGGACCGACTCCTACGAGCAGTACTTC.